What follows are 6 T cell receptor beta chains derived from one specimen sequenced in a study of blood T cell repertoires in COVID-19. The assay was immunoSEQ multiplex PCR, and TCRdb's table has in-frame clones only and misses some. Found here are about 70,000 clones, 86% of them singletons; the top ten hold less than 15%. Sequenced sample: peripheral blood. Every receptor here comes from a human donor in a cohort sampled during active COVID-19.

The chain is built from TRBV5-1 and TRBJ1-6; TRBD1 is a possible D gene (5 bases). Germline-derived CDR1 and CDR2 are SGHRS and YFSETQ. The V gene lost 0 bases and the J gene lost 2 bases, with 15 bases spanning the gap. The CDR3 contains 18 residues. In DNA, the CDR3 is TGCGCCAGCAGCTTGGCCGGCATGGGGCAGACCTATAATTCACCCCTCCACTTT. Protein product: CASSLAGMGQTYNSPLHF.

V is TRBV6-6 and J is TRBJ1-2; no clear D gene. The CDR3 is made up of 13 amino acids. CDR1 and CDR2 (germline): MNHNY, SVGAGI (reference sequence). V was clipped by 2 bases and J by 2 bases, with 6 bases between them. The DNA of the CDR3 is TGTGCCAGCAGTTACACAGTCAACTATGGCTACACCTTC. Amino acids: CASSYTVNYGYTF.

The chain joins TRBV2 to TRBJ1-2; 7 bases map to TRBD1. V trimming: 4 bases; J trimming: 8 bases; junction bases outside the gene matches: 7. The germline gives CDR1 SNHLY, CDR2 FYNNEI. The CDR3 is 13 amino acids. Here the CDR3 DNA reads TGTGCCAGCAGTGGGGACAGCTCGGGAGGCTACACCTTC. Translated: CASSGDSSGGYTF.

The V call is TRBV6-5, the J call TRBJ1-4; D possibly corresponds to TRBD1 (5 bases). CDR1 and CDR2 (germline): MNHEY, SVGAGI. The germline V and J ends were trimmed by 6 bases and 9 bases, with 14 bases remaining between them. CDR3 length: 13 amino acids. Here the CDR3 DNA reads TGTGCCAGCAGCCGCGGGGGTAGTCAAAAACTGTTTTTT. Translation gives CASSRGGSQKLFF.

The genes are TRBV10-3 and TRBJ1-4; D gene ambiguous. This CDR3 is built from 15 residues. The germline gives CDR1 ENHRY, CDR2 SYGVKD. V lost 2 bases and J lost 0, with 7 bases in between. CDR3 region: CAISETATTNEKLFF. Here the CDR3 DNA reads TGTGCCATCAGTGAGACAGCCACAACTAATGAAAAACTGTTTTTT.

The chain links TRBV5-1 to TRBJ2-2; 10 bases align to TRBD2. The CDR3 loop spans 17 amino acids. V lost 1 base to trimming and J lost 0 bases; unmatched junction nucleotides: 3. The germline V gene has CDR1 SGHRS and CDR2 YFSETQ. The CDR3 DNA reads as TGCGCCAGCAGCTTGACGGGACTAGCGACGAACACCGGGGAGCTGTTTTTT. Translating it yields CASSLTGLATNTGELFF.